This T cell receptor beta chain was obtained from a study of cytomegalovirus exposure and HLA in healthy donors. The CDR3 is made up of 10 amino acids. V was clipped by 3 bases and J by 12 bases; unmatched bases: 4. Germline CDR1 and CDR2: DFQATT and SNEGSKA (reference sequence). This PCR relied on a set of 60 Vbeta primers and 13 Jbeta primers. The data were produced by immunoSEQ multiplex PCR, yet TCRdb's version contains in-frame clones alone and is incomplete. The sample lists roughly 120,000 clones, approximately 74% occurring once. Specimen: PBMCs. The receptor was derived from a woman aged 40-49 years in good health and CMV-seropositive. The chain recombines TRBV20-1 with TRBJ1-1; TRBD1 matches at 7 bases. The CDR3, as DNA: TGCAGTGCTAGCGAGGGACAGTCTTTCTTT. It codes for CSASEGQSFF.